This T cell receptor beta chain appears in the sequencing data of a study of blood T cell repertoires in COVID-19. For the study at large: From T cells, B-cell-depleted T cells, or PBMCs came the material, which was cDNA or gDNA.

Cohorts were based on clinical histories the participants reported. Some clones are missing from TCRdb's copy, which holds only in-frame ones; the method was immunoSEQ multiplex PCR. In the table there are under 250,000 clones, 75% to 90% of which are singletons. The sequenced sample consisted of PBMCs or T cells enriched from blood (not recorded which). The clonotype originates from a woman younger than 35 in a cohort exposed to, infected with or recovered from COVID-19 (not recorded which).

The CDR3 DNA reads as TGTGCCAGCAGGGACAGGGGGCTTTCTGGAAACACCATATATTTT. Encoded protein: CASRDRGLSGNTIYF. The chain uses TRBV6-5 and TRBJ1-3; 11 bases are shared with TRBD1. Germline V lookup: CDR1 MNHEY, CDR2 SVGAGI. Losses at the gene ends were 6 bases for V and 1 base for J; bases not matched to a gene: 2. The CDR3 is 15 residues long.